What follows describes a single T cell receptor (beta chain). The antigen is undetermined. This sample was taken from a study of T-cell memory formation after mild COVID-19. Overall study context: Largely, the TCR clusters proved donor specific. Study results and caveats: Chiefly within CM and EM were the contracting CD4+ clones; CD8+ ones were within EMRA.

TCRdb reanalysed the 5' RACE reads using MiXCR and keeps one entry per CDR3 protein. The sample contains 140,000 to 150,000 distinct CDR3 sequences, about 23% of which appear only once. The CDR3 totals 8 residues. The germline CDR1 and CDR2 sequences are MRHNA and SNTAGT. With 6 bases removed from V and 12 bases from J, the gap between germline ends came to 6 bases. Source material: PBMCs or a T cell subset sorted from them (not recorded which). The TCR originated in an adult woman who had mild COVID-19 (a few samples of this study predate the infection). Cell type and time point are not known. The chain couples TRBV6-4 to TRBJ2-7; unclear D gene. CDR3 protein: CASSRLYF. CDR3 sequence (DNA): TGTGCCAGCAGCCGACTGTACTTC.